The entry below describes one T cell receptor (beta chain). The antigen is not known. These data come from a study of cytomegalovirus exposure and HLA in healthy donors. For the study at large: Unique TCRs numbering some 93 million, obtained from HLA-typed donors, made up an early data release.

Deletions cut 4 bases from V and 4 bases from J, with 8 bases between. This CDR3 contains 13 residues. The germline CDR1 and CDR2 sequences are SGHTA and FQGNSA. Both 60 Vbeta primers and 13 Jbeta primers went into the PCR. Sequenced by immunoSEQ multiplex PCR; TCRdb stores in-frame clones only, minus some. The sample totals 40,000 or so clones. Whole-study findings and limits: Altogether, more than 150 TCR beta chains were recorded as cytomegalovirus-associated. Sequencing likely produced, as an artifact, a cluster of highly shared sequence variants.

The sequence came from a man younger than 40 in good health and CMV-seronegative. The sample was PBMCs. This rearrangement joins TRBV7-2 to TRBJ1-3; D remains ambiguous. The CDR3 nucleotides read TGTGCCAGCAGCTCCCGCGCGGGAAACACCATATATTTT. Its translation is CASSSRAGNTIYF. Full variable domain (missing parts from reference TRBV7-2 and TRBJ1-3): GAGVSQSPSNKVTEKGKDVELRCDPISGHTALYWYRQSLGQGLEFLIYFQGNSAPDKSGLPSDRFSAERTGGSVSTLTIQRTQQEDSAVYLCASSSRAGNTIYFGEGSWLTVV.